A single sample is the source of the 25 T cell receptor beta chains below, sequenced in a study of T cell responses to AZD1222 COVID-19 vaccine. The repertoire was sequenced with immunoSEQ multiplex PCR; TCRdb's copy has only in-frame clones and lacks some. This repertoire shows over 85,000 clones, approximately 88% found once; its top ten account for approximately 15%. The sample here was peripheral blood, taken 28 days after the second AZD1222 dose. The source is an adult who received the AZD1222 COVID-19 vaccine.

The chain recombines TRBV14 with TRBJ2-1, with a weak D call TRBD1 (6 bases). The CDR3 spans 15 residues. V shed 0 bases and J shed 12 bases, with 18 bases lying between them. The germline CDR1 and CDR2 sequences are SGHDN and FVKESK. The chain's CDR3 is CASSQDGGGFIRQFF. The DNA for the CDR3 is TGTGCCAGCAGCCAAGATGGTGGGGGCTTTATCCGGCAGTTCTTC.

The rearrangement joins TRBV3-1 (or the pseudogene TRBV3-2) to TRBJ2-7, with D perhaps matching TRBD2 (5 bases). V was shortened by 4 bases and J by 3 bases, with 13 bases between the two germline ends. CDR1 and CDR2 (germline): LGHDT, YNNKEL (reference sequence). The CDR3 covers 14 residues. CDR3 DNA sequence: TGTGCCAGCAGCCCCAGCGGCCCAAACTACGAGCAGTACTTC. As protein: CASSPSGPNYEQYF.

The chain has TRBV5-4 and TRBJ2-7, with 9 bases lining up with TRBD1. The CDR3 is made up of 16 amino acids. Germline values: CDR1 SGHNT, CDR2 YYREEE (reference sequence). Unmatched junction bases numbered 7, after V lost 0 bases and J lost 3 bases. The DNA for the CDR3 is TGTGCCAGCAGCTTGGGCTTGGGGGGACAGGGCTACGAGCAGTACTTC. Residues: CASSLGLGGQGYEQYF. Full variable domain (missing parts from reference TRBV5-4 and TRBJ2-7): ETGVTQSPTHLIKTRGQQVTLRCSSQSGHNTVSWYQQALGQGPQFIFQYYREEENGRGNFPPRFSGLQFPNYSSELNVNALELDDSALYLCASSLGLGGQGYEQYFGPGTRLTVT.

The chain uses TRBV3-1 (or the pseudogene TRBV3-2) and TRBJ2-6, with 10 bases fitting TRBD2. Germline V gene lookup returns CDR1 LGHDT and CDR2 YNNKEL (reference sequence). The CDR3 consists of 17 residues. V was pared by 4 bases and J by 2 bases, with 5 bases of the junction left unmatched. Written as DNA, the CDR3 is TGTGCCAGCAGCCCCGCTAGCGGGAGAACTGGGGCCAACGTCCTGACTTTC. It is translated as CASSPASGRTGANVLTF.

This chain uses TRBV5-4 with TRBJ1-4; unclear D gene. This CDR3 is built from 15 residues. V was pared by 4 bases and J by 0 bases, with 10 bases between. Germline-derived CDR1 and CDR2 are SGHNT and YYREEE (reference sequence). The CDR3 loop is CASSDQVATNEKLFF. The CDR3 region has the DNA TGTGCCAGCAGCGATCAGGTAGCAACTAATGAAAAACTGTTTTTT. The full variable domain, its missing parts supplied by reference TRBV5-4 and TRBJ1-4, is ETGVTQSPTHLIKTRGQQVTLRCSSQSGHNTVSWYQQALGQGPQFIFQYYREEENGRGNFPPRFSGLQFPNYSSELNVNALELDDSALYLCASSDQVATNEKLFFGSGTQLSVL.

This chain connects TRBV6-5 to TRBJ1-2; the D is unclear. Germline CDR1 MNHEY, CDR2 SVGAGI. The CDR3 has 14 residues. V was cut by 2 bases and J by 0 bases, with 7 bases left in between. CDR3 in amino acids: CASSYTTPNYGYTF. CDR3 sequence (DNA): TGTGCCAGCAGTTACACCACCCCTAACTATGGCTACACCTTC.

The rearrangement links TRBV9 to TRBJ2-1; 9 bases match TRBD1. Germline CDR1 reads SGDLS; CDR2 reads YYNGEE. The CDR3 has 15 amino acids. After removal of 6 bases from V and 5 bases from J, the junction contained 9 bases not matched to a gene. CDR3 DNA: TGTGCCAGCACGGAAACAGGGGGCTTCCACAATGAGCAGTTCTTC. The encoded protein is CASTETGGFHNEQFF.

About this clone itself: At one of its ends the junction is not consistent with the germline gene, which may arise from a read error. The rearrangement joins TRBV10-2 to TRBJ2-5, with 7 nucleotides matching TRBD1. CDR3 length: 15 residues. Germline-derived CDR1 and CDR2 are WSHSY and SAAADI. CDR3 sequence: CASSVGGPVQGTQYF. The CDR3 nucleotides are TGCGCCAGCAGTGTAGGGGGCCCAGTTCAAGGGACCCAGTACTTC.

The DNA of the CDR3 is TGTGCCAGCAGCTCCGGGGATCAGCCCCAGCATTTT. This encodes CASSSGDQPQHF. The V gene is TRBV7-9, the J gene TRBJ1-5; D uncertain. V was pared by 4 bases and J by 5 bases, with 6 bases between. Germline V gene data show CDR1 as SEHNR and CDR2 as FQNEAQ (reference sequence). This CDR3 contains 12 residues.

The J gene is TRBJ2-1, the V gene TRBV29-1; tentatively, D is TRBD2 (6 bases). The CDR3 is made up of 12 amino acids. Germline loops: CDR1 SQVTM, CDR2 ANQGSEA. Trimming shortened V by 6 bases and J by 8 bases, and 14 bases separated the two germline ends. CDR3 in amino acids: CSVGTSTHEQFF. CDR3 coding DNA: TGCAGCGTGGGTACTAGCACCCATGAGCAGTTCTTC.

V is TRBV5-6 and J is TRBJ2-7; D gene unclear. The V end lost 1 base, the J end lost 3 bases, and 8 bases lay between the germline ends. Germline CDR1 reads SGHDT; CDR2 reads YYEEEE. The CDR3 spans 13 residues. The CDR3 DNA reads TGTGCCAGCAGCTTGAGATCTTACTACGAGCAGTACTTC. It specifies CASSLRSYYEQYF.

The rearrangement joins TRBV6-1 to TRBJ1-5, with D possibly TRBD1 on 6 matching bases. Trimming removed 5 bases from V and 4 bases from J, with 12 bases in between. Germline lookup yields CDR1 MNHNS and CDR2 SASEGT. This CDR3 is 14 amino acids long. CDR3 amino acids: CASSLGDTNQPQHF. CDR3 DNA sequence: TGTGCCAGCAGTTTGGGGGACACAAATCAGCCCCAGCATTTT.

The gene calls are TRBV18 and TRBJ2-1, with D possibly being TRBD1 (5 bases). The CDR3 has 14 amino acids. V lost 3 bases, J lost 4 bases, and 10 bases lay in between. CDR1 and CDR2 from the germline V gene are KGHSH and LQKENI. The CDR3 DNA reads as TGTGCCAGCTCACCTCCGACAGTATACAATGAGCAGTTCTTC. Its translation is CASSPPTVYNEQFF.

This chain links TRBV11-3 with TRBJ2-1; 7 nucleotides align to TRBD1. V was pared by 4 bases and J by 10 bases, with 13 bases of the junction left unmatched. The CDR3 has 15 amino acids. Looked up from germline, CDR1 is SGHNT and CDR2 is YENEEA. CDR3 DNA sequence: TGTGCCAGCAGCTCCACCGGGACAGCCATTTCGGAGCAGTTCTTC. Protein sequence: CASSSTGTAISEQFF.

The J gene is TRBJ2-1, the V gene TRBV7-9; 7 bases match TRBD2. V lost 3 bases and J lost 3; bases outside the gene matches: 14. The CDR3 is 18 amino acids. The germline CDR1 and CDR2 sequences are SEHNR and FQNEAQ (reference sequence). The CDR3 region has the DNA TGTGCCAGCAGCTTTCGGGAGGCGACAAGCCAAAACTACAATGAGCAGTTCTTC. Translated, it gives CASSFREATSQNYNEQFF.

The rearrangement joins TRBV5-6 to TRBJ2-7, with unresolved D. The CDR3 length is 14 residues. Germline V gene sequence: CDR1 SGHDT, CDR2 YYEEEE. Trimming shortened V by 6 bases and J by 2 bases, and 15 bases separated the two germline ends. The CDR3 loop reads CASTPVPGTYEQYF. In DNA form, the CDR3 reads TGTGCCAGCACCCCGGTCCCAGGCACCTACGAGCAGTACTTC. Drawing the rest from reference TRBV5-6 and TRBJ2-7, the complete variable domain is DAGVTQSPTHLIKTRGQQVTLRCSPKSGHDTVSWYQQALGQGPQFIFQYYEEEERQRGNFPDRFSGHQFPNYSSELNVNALLLGDSALYLCASTPVPGTYEQYFGPGTRLTVT.

The chain links TRBV5-1 to TRBJ1-1; perhaps TRBD1 as D (6 bases). This CDR3 is built from 15 residues. The V end lost 1 base, the J end lost 1 base, and 11 bases lay between the germline ends. CDR1 is SGHRS, CDR2 YFSETQ, per germline. This CDR3 reads CASSLQGLGNTEAFF. The CDR3 nucleotides read TGCGCCAGCAGCTTGCAGGGGTTGGGGAACACTGAAGCTTTCTTT.

The rearrangement links TRBV4-1 to TRBJ2-1, with 10 nucleotides matching TRBD2. The ends lost 8 bases at V and 9 bases at J; junction bases unmatched: 16. Germline lookup yields CDR1 MGHRA and CDR2 YSYEKL. This CDR3 spans 16 amino acids. CDR3 nucleotide sequence: TGCGCCAGCGCAAAGGAGGCTAGCGGGAGCTTTCTTGAGCAGTTCTTC. Its protein product is CASAKEASGSFLEQFF.

The genes are TRBV15 and TRBJ1-1, with D unresolved. The V end lost 1 base, the J end lost 1 base, and 7 bases lay between the germline ends. Germline lookup yields CDR1 LNHNV and CDR2 YYDKDF (reference sequence). The CDR3 spans 14 residues. As DNA, the CDR3 is TGTGCCACCAGCAGAGGTGCCTGGAACACTGAAGCTTTCTTT. Protein: CATSRGAWNTEAFF.

This clone showed up just a few times. In nucleotides, the CDR3 is TGTGCCAGCAGCCTTACTACGAACACTGAAGCTTTCTTT. Its protein is CASSLTTNTEAFF. The rearrangement joins TRBV11-3 to TRBJ1-1; D call uncertain. The V and J ends lost 5 bases and 1 base respectively, with 8 bases between them. CDR1 and CDR2 (germline): SGHNT, YENEEA. The length of the CDR3 is 13 residues.

V is TRBV7-8 and J is TRBJ1-1; D not resolved. V was cut by 0 bases and J by 6 bases, with 2 bases left in between. The germline gives CDR1 SGHVS, CDR2 FQNEAQ. This CDR3 region has 11 residues. As DNA, the CDR3 is TGTGCCAGCAGCTTAGCAGCTGAAGCTTTCTTT. Amino acid sequence: CASSLAAEAFF.

This rearrangement joins TRBV7-9 to TRBJ1-3, with D possibly being TRBD1 (5 bases). CDR1 and CDR2 from the germline V gene are SEHNR and FQNEAQ (reference sequence). V lost 5 bases, J lost 2 bases, and 13 bases lay in between. The CDR3 totals 15 residues. This chain's CDR3 is CASSPPGLPGNTIYF. The CDR3 region has the DNA TGTGCCAGCAGCCCGCCAGGGCTCCCTGGAAACACCATATATTTT.

This rearrangement joins TRBV9 to TRBJ2-6; unclear D gene. Trimming removed 2 bases at V and 2 bases at J, with 8 bases between. This CDR3 region has 15 residues. CDR1 and CDR2 (germline): SGDLS, YYNGEE. DNA for the CDR3: TGTGCCAGCAGCGTTTCCCGTGCTGGGGCCAACGTCCTGACTTTC. This gives the protein CASSVSRAGANVLTF. Variable domain in full (rest from reference TRBV9 and TRBJ2-6): DSGVTQTPKHLITATGQRVTLRCSPRSGDLSVYWYQQSLDQGLQFLIQYYNGEERAKGNILERFSAQQFPDLHSELNLSSLELGDSALYFCASSVSRAGANVLTFGAGSRLTVL.

This rearrangement joins TRBV28 to TRBJ1-1; D ambiguous. V lost 5 bases to trimming and J lost 6 bases, with 10 bases between them. Germline V gene sequence: CDR1 MDHEN, CDR2 SYDVKM. CDR3 size: 12 residues. This CDR3 reads CASSNPVSEAFF. The CDR3 DNA sequence: TGTGCCAGCAGTAATCCGGTTTCTGAAGCTTTCTTT.

This chain's CDR3 is CASSQKESGWSSYNEQFF. Here the CDR3 DNA reads TGTGCCAGCAGCCAAAAGGAGTCGGGATGGAGCTCCTACAATGAGCAGTTCTTC. V gene TRBV3-1 (or the pseudogene TRBV3-2) combines with J gene TRBJ2-1; a possible D gene is TRBD2 (5 bases). Germline lookup yields CDR1 LGHDT and CDR2 YNNKEL (reference sequence). CDR3 length: 18 amino acids. V was pared by 2 bases and J by 0 bases, with 17 bases between.